The next 31 T cell receptor beta chains were all read from a single sample in a study of blood T cell repertoires in COVID-19. TCRdb's table, derived via immunoSEQ multiplex PCR, lists solely in-frame clones and lacks some. The data contain some 170,000 clones, approximately 79% of them singletons. The specimen sequenced was peripheral blood. The source of these receptors is a woman older than 75 with acute or convalescent COVID-19.

The gene calls are TRBV27 and TRBJ2-7; D remains unclear. Germline CDR1 and CDR2: MNHEY and SMNVEV (reference sequence). The germline V and J ends were trimmed by 3 bases and 5 bases, with 11 bases remaining between them. CDR3 length: 13 amino acids. The CDR3 region has the DNA TGTGCCAGCAGTTTCGGCAGTAGCAACGAGCAGTACTTC. Translated: CASSFGSSNEQYF.

V usage is TRBV19 and J usage is TRBJ1-2, with a possible D match to TRBD1 (6 bases). Trimming stripped 5 bases from V and 6 bases from J, with 13 bases between. The germline gives CDR1 LNHDA, CDR2 SQIVND (reference sequence). The CDR3 sequence is 13 residues long. DNA for the CDR3: TGTGCCAGTAGTTCCGGGACACAAAATGGCTACACCTTC. This sequence encodes CASSSGTQNGYTF.

The chain links TRBV5-4 to TRBJ2-7, with 11 bases fitting TRBD1. V gave up 4 bases and J gave up 9 bases; unmatched junction bases: 12. Germline CDR1 is SGHNT and CDR2 is YYREEE (reference sequence). The CDR3 covers 15 residues. CDR3 bases: TGTGCCAGCAGCACGTGGACAGGGGGCGCAGGTTGGCAGTACTTC. It is translated as CASSTWTGGAGWQYF.

The sample holds a few counts of this clone. This sequence joins TRBV7-2 and TRBJ1-2; no reliable D call. Germline V CDR1 and CDR2: SGHTA, FQGNSA. The CDR3 sequence is 14 residues long. Between the trimmed V and J ends, which lost 4 bases and 8 bases, there was a span of 17 bases. CDR3 in DNA: TGTGCCAGCAGCTCAGCCCACAAGGAGGGAGGCTACACCTTC. This encodes CASSSAHKEGGYTF.

The rearrangement uses TRBV5-1 and TRBJ2-7; 8 bases line up with TRBD2. Germline-derived CDR1 and CDR2 are SGHRS and YFSETQ. The J segment lost 0 bases and the V segment lost 10 bases, leaving 21 bases of the junction unmatched. CDR3 length: 18 residues. In DNA, the CDR3 is TGCGCCCGCGCCGGGGGGGGGCGCATCGGAAAAGGCTCCTACGAGCAGTACTTC. Protein sequence: CARAGGGRIGKGSYEQYF.

The chain uses TRBV3-1 (or the pseudogene TRBV3-2) and TRBJ1-2, with 7 bases identical to TRBD1. The CDR3 loop spans 14 amino acids. V lost 4 bases to trimming and J lost 8 bases; unmatched junction nucleotides: 10. In germline, CDR1 is LGHDT, CDR2 YNNKEL (reference sequence). The CDR3 sequence is CASSPHRGTWGYTF. CDR3 DNA: TGTGCCAGCAGCCCCCACAGGGGTACGTGGGGCTACACCTTC.

The V gene is TRBV28, the J gene TRBJ2-7; 8 bases match TRBD1. Germline CDR1 MDHEN, CDR2 SYDVKM. V was clipped by 6 bases and J by 1 base; unmatched bases: 8. This CDR3 region has 15 residues. The DNA for the CDR3 is TGTGCCAGCAGGGATACAGGGGGTAGGTCCTACGAGCAGTACTTC. Encoded protein: CASRDTGGRSYEQYF.

The chain employs TRBV29-1 and TRBJ2-7; the D is unclear. Trimming removed 4 bases from V and 0 bases from J, with 7 bases in between. The CDR3 extends over 12 amino acids. Germline lookup yields CDR1 SQVTM and CDR2 ANQGSEA. The CDR3 loop reads CSVVYNSYEQYF. The CDR3 bases are TGCAGCGTTGTTTACAACTCCTACGAGCAGTACTTC.

This clone was picked up one time. The chain recombines TRBV7-2 with TRBJ2-1, with TRBD2 identical over 13 bases. The J segment lost 2 bases and the V segment lost 5 bases, leaving 9 bases of the junction unmatched. CDR1 and CDR2 (germline): SGHTA, FQGNSA. This CDR3 is built from 18 residues. The chain's CDR3 is CASSQGLAGEAPYNEQFF. DNA for the CDR3: TGTGCCAGCAGCCAAGGACTAGCGGGAGAGGCCCCCTACAATGAGCAGTTCTTC.

The chain recombines TRBV10-3 with TRBJ2-6, with TRBD1 matching 8 bases. This CDR3 contains 17 residues. Trimming removed 8 bases from V and 3 bases from J; junction bases left unmatched: 12. Germline-derived CDR1 and CDR2 are ENHRY and SYGVKD. CDR3: CAIEPQGAASGANVLTF. CDR3 DNA sequence: TGTGCCATCGAACCCCAGGGGGCAGCGAGTGGGGCCAACGTCCTGACTTTC.

The chain uses TRBV5-1 and TRBJ2-5; TRBD2 aligns across 9 bases. The V segment lost 0 bases and the J segment 4 bases; nucleotides outside the gene matches: 16. This CDR3 spans 19 amino acids. The germline V gene has CDR1 SGHRS and CDR2 YFSETQ. CDR3 DNA: TGCGCCAGCAGCTTGGGGGCAAGAAGCGGGGGGCCACCAAGAGAGACCCAGTACTTC. As protein: CASSLGARSGGPPRETQYF.

CDR3 amino acids: CASSQNRGYGETQYF. The CDR3 DNA follows: TGTGCCAGCTCTCAGAATCGGGGGTACGGAGAGACCCAGTACTTC. The genes are TRBV18 and TRBJ2-5; possibly TRBD2 for D (6 bases). V shed 6 bases and J shed 4 bases, with 18 bases lying between them. The CDR3 loop spans 15 amino acids. Germline CDR1 and CDR2: KGHSH and LQKENI.

The chain carries TRBV10-3 and TRBJ2-5, with D tentatively TRBD1 (6 bases). Germline CDR1 reads ENHRY; CDR2 reads SYGVKD. CDR3 size: 14 residues. V was trimmed by 3 bases and J by 8 bases, leaving 16 bases between them. CDR3 coding DNA: TGTGCCATCAGTGATAAGAGGACAGATTTTACCCAGTACTTC. Amino acids: CAISDKRTDFTQYF.

This clone was observed a few times. V gene TRBV28 combines with J gene TRBJ2-4, with 11 nucleotides matching TRBD2. V shed 4 bases and J 0 bases; nucleotides not matched to a gene: 11. CDR1 is MDHEN and CDR2 is SYDVKM in the germline V gene. The CDR3 consists of 19 residues. CDR3 coding DNA: TGTGCCAGCAGTTCTGGGACTAGCGGAGATTTACTAGCCAAAAACATTCAGTACTTC. It specifies CASSSGTSGDLLAKNIQYF.

The rearrangement joins TRBV18 to TRBJ1-2; D remains ambiguous. V was pared by 4 bases and J by 1 base, with 7 bases between. CDR1 and CDR2 from the germline V gene are KGHSH and LQKENI. The CDR3 is 13 amino acids. CDR3 residues: CASSQDNNYGYTF. CDR3 sequence (DNA): TGTGCCAGCTCACAAGACAATAACTATGGCTACACCTTC.

The gene calls are TRBV27 and TRBJ2-3; 9 bases map to TRBD2. CDR1 and CDR2 (germline): MNHEY, SMNVEV (reference sequence). With 7 bases clipped from V and 6 bases from J, the junction kept 14 bases outside the gene matches. The CDR3 consists of 16 residues. Here the CDR3 reads CASTLLAGGPWDTQYF. In DNA form, the CDR3 reads TGTGCCAGCACCCTACTCGCGGGAGGGCCGTGGGATACGCAGTATTTT.

This rearrangement joins TRBV30 to TRBJ1-2; possibly TRBD1 for D (6 bases). V dropped 5 bases and J dropped 5 bases, with 12 bases sitting between them. This CDR3 is built from 12 residues. The V gene's germline CDR1 is GTSNPN and CDR2 SVGIG (reference sequence). CDR3 amino acids: CAWETGVYGYTF. CDR3 in DNA: TGTGCCTGGGAGACAGGAGTTTATGGCTACACCTTC.

The chain recombines TRBV18 with TRBJ2-7; 13 nucleotides line up with TRBD2. V trimming: 5 bases; J trimming: 2 bases; junction bases outside the gene matches: 21. The CDR3 consists of 21 residues. Germline V CDR1 and CDR2: KGHSH, LQKENI. The CDR3 sequence: CASSTKLKTAGTSGDPYEQYF. CDR3 DNA: TGTGCCAGCTCAACGAAACTAAAGACAGCCGGGACTAGCGGGGACCCCTACGAGCAGTACTTC.

The chain links TRBV27 to TRBJ2-1; D is unresolved. The CDR3 runs to 12 residues. Looked up from germline, CDR1 is MNHEY and CDR2 is SMNVEV (reference sequence). V was trimmed by 0 bases and J by 10 bases, leaving 7 bases between them. For the CDR3, the DNA is TGTGCCAGCAGTTTATCGGGCTTCGAGCAGTTCTTC. Its translation is CASSLSGFEQFF.

This chain links TRBV5-4 with TRBJ2-3; 8 bases are shared with TRBD2. Per germline, CDR1 SGHNT and CDR2 YYREEE (reference sequence). Trimming cost V 0 bases and J 5 bases; bases outside gene matches: 8. The CDR3 spans 16 residues. The CDR3 loop is CASSLAGSGNGDTQYF. The CDR3 nucleotides are TGTGCCAGCAGCTTGGCCGGTAGCGGGAATGGAGATACGCAGTATTTT.

The chain couples TRBV5-1 to TRBJ2-4; 8 bases are shared with TRBD1. The CDR3 is 12 residues long. After removal of 4 bases from V and 12 bases from J, the junction contained 6 bases not matched to a gene. The V gene's germline CDR1 is SGHRS and CDR2 YFSETQ. CDR3: CASSTDRGTQYF. In DNA form, the CDR3 reads TGCGCCAGCAGCACTGACAGGGGCACTCAGTACTTC.

This chain uses TRBV14 with TRBJ2-5, with 8 nucleotides matching TRBD1. V shed 6 bases and J 5 bases; nucleotides not matched to a gene: 11. CDR3 size: 15 residues. Germline V gene sequence: CDR1 SGHDN, CDR2 FVKESK. The CDR3 is CASRHRGNKAETQYF. The CDR3 DNA sequence: TGTGCCAGCAGACACAGGGGGAACAAGGCGGAGACCCAGTACTTC.

The chain combines TRBV28 with TRBJ1-4; 8 bases agree with TRBD1. The V and J ends lost 6 bases and 5 bases, in that order; junction bases with no gene match: 8. Germline V CDR1 and CDR2: MDHEN, SYDVKM. The CDR3 runs 15 residues. CDR3 amino acids: CASRPITGGNEKLFF. In nucleotides, the CDR3 is TGTGCCAGCAGACCAATCACAGGGGGAAATGAAAAACTGTTTTTT.

CDR3 sequence (DNA): TGTGCCAGTAACCAAGAGGGACAGCTATACAATGAGCAGTTCTTC. Translated, it gives CASNQEGQLYNEQFF. The chain uses TRBV9 and TRBJ2-1, with 7 bases matching TRBD1. With V trimmed by 8 bases and J by 4 bases, 12 bases remained unmatched. CDR1 is SGDLS, CDR2 YYNGEE, per germline. CDR3 size: 15 residues. Complete variable domain (other parts from reference TRBV9 and TRBJ2-1): DSGVTQTPKHLITATGQRVTLRCSPRSGDLSVYWYQQSLDQGLQFLIQYYNGEERAKGNILERFSAQQFPDLHSELNLSSLELGDSALYFCASNQEGQLYNEQFFGPGTRLTVL.

V and J are TRBV10-3 and TRBJ1-3, with D maybe TRBD1 (5 bases). V shed 3 bases and J shed 0 bases, with 15 bases lying between them. This CDR3 is built from 17 residues. Germline V lookup: CDR1 ENHRY, CDR2 SYGVKD. The CDR3 loop is CAISEGAGTFSGNTIYF. CDR3 nucleotides: TGTGCCATCAGTGAAGGGGCAGGAACCTTCTCTGGAAACACCATATATTTT.

The chain uses TRBV7-9 and TRBJ2-7, with 7 bases identical to TRBD1. The CDR3 sequence is 14 residues long. CDR1 and CDR2 from the germline V gene are SEHNR and FQNEAQ (reference sequence). V was pared by 10 bases and J by 3 bases, with 12 bases of the junction left unmatched. Written as DNA, the CDR3 is TGTGCCACTGATAACAGGGGCTCCAGCTACGAGCAGTACTTC. Translating gives CATDNRGSSYEQYF. The full variable domain, completed using reference TRBV7-9 and TRBJ2-7, is DTGVSQNPRHKITKRGQNVTFRCDPISEHNRLYWYRQTLGQGPEFLTYFQNEAQLEKSRLLSDRFSAERPKGSFSTLEIQRTEQGDSAMYLCATDNRGSSYEQYFGPGTRLTVT.

The chain has TRBV27 and TRBJ2-7, with 11 bases lining up with TRBD2. The CDR3 runs 18 residues. The germline gives CDR1 MNHEY, CDR2 SMNVEV (reference sequence). With 5 bases clipped from V and 2 bases from J, the junction kept 14 bases outside the gene matches. This CDR3 reads CASSPRPPLAGGTYEQYF. In DNA form, the CDR3 reads TGTGCCAGCAGTCCCCGACCTCCGCTAGCGGGAGGAACCTACGAGCAGTACTTC.

The chain recombines TRBV5-5 with TRBJ1-1; possibly TRBD1 for D (6 bases). Looked up from germline, CDR1 is SGHKS and CDR2 is YYEKEE (reference sequence). The CDR3 extends over 17 amino acids. The ends were cut back, 4 bases at V and 1 base at J, with 20 bases in the middle. The DNA for the CDR3 is TGTGCCAGCAGCCCACCGGGGTTTATAGGGGGGAACACTGAAGCTTTCTTT. Translating it yields CASSPPGFIGGNTEAFF. Full variable domain (remainder filled in from reference TRBV5-5 and TRBJ1-1): DAGVTQSPTHLIKTRGQQVTLRCSPISGHKSVSWYQQVLGQGPQFIFQYYEKEERGRGNFPDRFSARQFPNYSSELNVNALLLGDSALYLCASSPPGFIGGNTEAFFGQGTRLTVV.

This rearrangement joins TRBV5-6 to TRBJ2-1, with 7 bases matching TRBD2. The CDR3 has 13 amino acids. V lost 2 bases and J lost 4; bases outside the gene matches: 0. The V gene's germline CDR1 is SGHDT and CDR2 YYEEEE. The CDR3 here is CASSFGGYNEQFF. Here the CDR3 DNA reads TGTGCCAGCAGCTTCGGGGGGTACAATGAGCAGTTCTTC.

This sequence joins TRBV4-2 and TRBJ1-5, with D unclear. CDR1 and CDR2 from the germline V gene are LGHNA and YNFKEQ. V lost 0 bases, J lost 2 bases, and 17 bases lay in between. The CDR3 has 18 residues. CDR3 residues: CASSQEAARLSGNQPQHF. The CDR3 DNA reads TGTGCCAGCAGCCAAGAGGCGGCCCGACTCTCAGGCAATCAGCCCCAGCATTTT.

This chain uses TRBV4-1 with TRBJ1-2; TRBD1 is a possible D gene (5 bases). The CDR3 has 17 residues. Germline CDR1 is MGHRA and CDR2 is YSYEKL. V shed 2 bases and J shed 0 bases, with 16 bases lying between them. Here the CDR3 reads CASSQHITGAANYGYTF. CDR3 nucleotide sequence: TGCGCCAGCAGCCAACATATTACAGGAGCAGCTAACTATGGCTACACCTTC.